Below, 27 T cell receptor beta chains from the same sample are listed, as sequenced in a study of T-cell reconstitution after alpha-beta-depleted transplantation in children. Unique molecular identifiers were incorporated when the TCRbeta library was constructed. MiXCR, run by TCRdb on the PCR reads, gives a single entry per CDR3 protein. Of about 600,000 distinct CDR3 sequences in the sample, 23% were seen once. The material sequenced was PBMCs, mostly from graft donor cells, taken 360 days after TCRalphabeta/CD19-depleted stem cell transplant. These receptors all stem from a boy under two years old who had a stem cell transplant for acute myeloid leukemia, so the T cells may come from the graft donor.

This clonotype occurred many times. The gene calls are TRBV29-1 and TRBJ2-5; 8 nucleotides match TRBD1. Unmatched junction bases numbered 11, after V lost 0 bases and J lost 8 bases. CDR1 is SQVTM, CDR2 ANQGSEA, per germline. CDR3 length: 15 amino acids. The CDR3 here is CSVEDWSDRGDTQYF. In DNA form, the CDR3 reads TGCAGCGTTGAAGATTGGAGCGACAGGGGAGACACCCAGTACTTC. Looking up the rest from reference TRBV29-1 and TRBJ2-5 gives the full variable domain: SAVISQKPSRDICQRGTSLTIQCQVDSQVTMMFWYRQQPGQSLTLIATANQGSEATYESGFVIDKFPISRPNLTFSTLTVSNMSPEDSSIYLCSVEDWSDRGDTQYFGPGTRLLVL.

This clonotype was counted many times. The chain links TRBV24-1 to TRBJ2-1, with D possibly being TRBD1 or TRBD2 (6 bases each). The germline CDR1 and CDR2 sequences are KGHDR and SFDVKD. This CDR3 region has 13 residues. Trimming left V 9 bases short and J 5 bases short, with 13 bases between. CDR3 protein: CATVGGTDNEQFF. CDR3 nucleotide sequence: TGTGCCACCGTAGGGGGGACCGACAATGAGCAGTTCTTC.

The chain uses TRBV9 and TRBJ1-2; TRBD1 agrees at 8 bases. J gave up 6 bases and V 0 bases, and 10 bases lay outside the gene matches. The germline V gene encodes CDR1 SGDLS and CDR2 YYNGEE. The CDR3 totals 16 residues. CDR3 residues: CASSVEQGVWEDGYTF. CDR3 in DNA: TGTGCCAGCAGCGTAGAACAGGGGGTATGGGAGGATGGCTACACCTTC.

J is TRBJ2-3 and V is TRBV6-5; D may be TRBD2 (7 bases). The CDR3 runs to 17 residues. Trimming shortened V by 6 bases and J by 1 base, and 20 bases separated the two germline ends. The germline V gene has CDR1 MNHEY and CDR2 SVGAGI. CDR3 sequence reads: CASRLSSSGGRTDTQYF. In DNA form, the CDR3 reads TGTGCCAGCAGATTATCCTCCTCGGGGGGCCGCACAGATACGCAGTATTTT.

The V call is TRBV7-9, the J call TRBJ2-7; 7 nucleotides align to TRBD1. V trimming: 5 bases; J trimming: 2 bases; junction bases outside the gene matches: 6. In germline, CDR1 is SEHNR, CDR2 FQNEAQ (reference sequence). There are 14 residues in the CDR3. The CDR3 coding sequence is TGTGCCAGCAGCGCCGTGGACAGGCCCTACGAGCAGTACTTC. Residues: CASSAVDRPYEQYF.

The sample holds a few counts of this clonotype. The chain has TRBV18 and TRBJ2-7; TRBD1 matches at 7 bases. Germline CDR1 KGHSH, CDR2 LQKENI. There are 13 residues in the CDR3. V dropped 6 bases and J dropped 1; count of bases not matched to a gene: 3. CDR3 DNA: TGTGCCAGCTCTGGGACAGCTTCCTACGAGCAGTACGTC. Protein: CASSGTASYEQYV.

The table lists this clonotype with many counts. J is TRBJ2-5 and V is TRBV24-1; 9 bases line up with TRBD1. Germline CDR1 is KGHDR and CDR2 is SFDVKD. After removal of 9 bases from V and 1 base from J, the junction contained 8 bases not matched to a gene. The CDR3 is 15 amino acids. In DNA, the CDR3 is TGTGCCACCCGAGGGACAGGGATTTTCCAAGAGACCCAGTACTTC. Translation gives CATRGTGIFQETQYF.

The gene calls are TRBV20-1 and TRBJ1-1; the D gene is possibly TRBD1 (5 bases). Germline values: CDR1 DFQATT, CDR2 SNEGSKA (reference sequence). The CDR3 runs to 13 residues. The V end was cut by 4 bases, the J end by 4 bases, with 13 bases between. The CDR3 coding sequence is TGCAGTGCTACGATCGCAGGGACCACTGAAGCTTTCTTT. Amino acid sequence: CSATIAGTTEAFF.

This clonotype is a singleton in its sample. A read error is possible here, since a much larger clone lies one base away. The chain links TRBV4-1 to TRBJ2-1; the D gene could be TRBD1 or TRBD2 (5 bases each). The J call is doubtful: the DNA matches TRBJ2-7 better. CDR3 length: 14 amino acids. Germline loops: CDR1 MGHRA, CDR2 YSYEKL. The CDR3, as DNA: TGCGCCAGCAGCCAAGAGGGGACCGGCAATGAGCAGTACTTC. This sequence encodes CASSQEGTGNEQYF.

This chain connects TRBV20-1 to TRBJ1-1; perhaps TRBD1 as D (6 bases). Trimming shortened V by 1 base and J by 1 base, and 7 bases separated the two germline ends. The CDR3 has 13 amino acids. Germline V lookup: CDR1 DFQATT, CDR2 SNEGSKA (reference sequence). The CDR3 nucleotides read TGCAGTGCTAGAGGGGGACAGAACACTGAAGCTTTCTTT. Translation gives CSARGGQNTEAFF.

This clonotype was recorded many times. This chain links TRBV12-3 or TRBV12-4 with TRBJ1-2; D possibly corresponds to TRBD1 (6 bases). The CDR3 totals 16 residues. Trimming shortened V by 3 bases and J by 3 bases, and 17 bases separated the two germline ends. The CDR3 DNA reads TGTGCCAGCAGTTTTAAGGGAGGGGGTCGGTACTATGGCTACACCTTC. Its protein product is CASSFKGGGRYYGYTF.

This clonotype came up a few times. This rearrangement joins TRBV3-1 to TRBJ2-5, with TRBD2 matching over 12 bases. This CDR3 is 15 amino acids long. Germline CDR1 and CDR2: LGHDT and YNNKEL (reference sequence). Trimming took 4 bases from V and 10 from J; bases not matched to a gene: 10. Here the CDR3 DNA reads TGTGCCAGCAGCCGGACTAGCGGGGCCCCCATTGACCAGTACTTC. Its translation: CASSRTSGAPIDQYF.

The sample holds many counts of this clonotype. The CDR3 DNA reads TGTGCCAGCAGTCCACCCGAGGGGGGGACCCCCTATGGCTACACCTTC. Amino acids: CASSPPEGGTPYGYTF. The V and J genes are TRBV28 and TRBJ1-2, with a weak D call TRBD1 (6 bases). Trimming cost V 5 bases and J 4 bases, with 20 bases left between them. Germline loops: CDR1 MDHEN, CDR2 SYDVKM. The CDR3 runs 16 residues.

This clonotype was recorded a few times. The chain is built from TRBV10-3 and TRBJ2-1; perhaps TRBD2 as D (6 bases). The CDR3 sequence is 15 residues long. Trimming removed 4 bases at V and 3 bases at J, with 13 bases between. Germline assignment: CDR1 ENHRY and CDR2 SYGVKD. For the CDR3, the DNA is TGTGCCATCAGTGGAAGGGACTTCGGCTACAATGAGCAGTTCTTC. Its translation is CAISGRDFGYNEQFF.

This clonotype came up many times. This chain links TRBV29-1 with TRBJ1-1; unclear D gene. The CDR3 length is 12 residues. Germline V CDR1 and CDR2: SQVTM, ANQGSEA. Trimming stripped 5 bases from V and 0 bases from J, with 7 bases between. The DNA for the CDR3 is TGCAGCGTTCGGCCCATGAACACTGAAGCTTTCTTT. This encodes CSVRPMNTEAFF.

V and J are TRBV7-7 and TRBJ2-3, with a possible D match to TRBD1 (6 bases). The CDR3 sequence is 15 residues long. V dropped 5 bases and J dropped 2 bases, with 14 bases sitting between them. Germline-derived CDR1 and CDR2 are SSHAT and FNYEAQ (reference sequence). As DNA, the CDR3 is TGTGCCAGCAGCCCCAGGGGCGCGGACACAGATACGCAGTATTTT. This codes for CASSPRGADTDTQYF.

This chain links TRBV5-6 with TRBJ2-5, with a tentative D call TRBD1 (6 bases). V dropped 1 base and J dropped 3 bases, with 10 bases sitting between them. This CDR3 is built from 14 residues. Germline values: CDR1 SGHDT, CDR2 YYEEEE. In DNA form, the CDR3 reads TGTGCCAGCAGCTTGTGGTACAGGGAAGAGACCCAGTACTTC. Its protein is CASSLWYREETQYF.

J is TRBJ2-5 and V is TRBV20-1; 7 bases line up with TRBD1. The germline V gene has CDR1 DFQATT and CDR2 SNEGSKA (reference sequence). V was clipped by 6 bases and J by 5 bases; unmatched bases: 9. The CDR3 runs 13 residues. Written as DNA, the CDR3 is TGCAGTGCCGAGACAGGGAAGGATGAGACCCAGTACTTC. It is translated as CSAETGKDETQYF.

This rearrangement joins TRBV15 to TRBJ2-3, with a possible D match to TRBD2 (6 bases). Germline assignment: CDR1 LNHNV and CDR2 YYDKDF (reference sequence). V was pared by 2 bases and J by 1 base, with 22 bases between. The CDR3 consists of 19 residues. CDR3 sequence: CATSRNQLAATTGTDTQYF. The CDR3 DNA sequence: TGTGCCACCAGCAGAAACCAACTAGCCGCCACGACTGGCACAGATACGCAGTATTTT.

This clonotype was counted a few times. The chain has TRBV6-1 and TRBJ2-7, with 11 bases matching TRBD1. This CDR3 has 14 residues. V shed 5 bases and J 7 bases; nucleotides not matched to a gene: 7. CDR1 and CDR2 from the germline V gene are MNHNS and SASEGT. CDR3 amino acids: CASSQGQGGREQYV. CDR3 coding DNA: TGTGCCAGCAGTCAGGGACAGGGGGGTAGGGAGCAGTACGTC.

This clonotype was detected only a few times. V and J are TRBV6-2 or TRBV6-3 and TRBJ2-5; 13 bases agree with TRBD2. V was clipped by 5 bases and J by 5 bases; unmatched bases: 5. Germline V CDR1 and CDR2: MNHEY, SVGEGT. The length of the CDR3 is 15 residues. The CDR3 spells CASSPGLAGDETQYF. As DNA, the CDR3 is TGTGCCAGCAGTCCCGGACTAGCGGGGGATGAGACCCAGTACTTC.

This clonotype has a count of ten or more. The rearrangement joins TRBV12-3 or TRBV12-4 to TRBJ2-1, with TRBD2 matching over 7 bases. The CDR3 covers 13 residues. J was trimmed by 7 bases and V by 6 bases; bases with no gene match: 6. The DNA of the CDR3 is TGTGCCAGCAGGGACGGGAGGATGAATGAGCAGTTCTTC. Residues: CASRDGRMNEQFF.

This clonotype has more than one count but fewer than ten. The chain employs TRBV20-1 and TRBJ2-1; TRBD2 agrees at 9 bases. The V and J ends lost 5 bases and 0 bases, in that order; junction bases with no gene match: 8. This CDR3 is 16 amino acids long. The germline gives CDR1 DFQATT, CDR2 SNEGSKA (reference sequence). In DNA form, the CDR3 reads TGCAGTGCTCAGGGGCGGGGGGGTAGCTCCTACAATGAGCAGTTCTTC. It translates to CSAQGRGGSSYNEQFF.

This clonotype was seen a few times. This rearrangement joins TRBV7-2 to TRBJ2-1; 10 bases align to TRBD2. Per the germline V gene, CDR1 is SGHTA and CDR2 is FQGNSA. CDR3 length: 15 amino acids. V lost 5 bases and J lost 8; bases outside the gene matches: 9. CDR3 DNA: TGTGCCAGCAGCCAAAAGCGGGGGGGCGTCGATGAGCAGTTCTTC. This codes for CASSQKRGGVDEQFF.

This clonotype was seen once. The V and J genes are TRBV5-5 and TRBJ2-7; D is possibly TRBD2 (6 bases). CDR1 is SGHKS and CDR2 is YYEKEE in the germline V gene (reference sequence). Trimming pared 0 bases from V and 4 bases from J, leaving 11 bases between. CDR3 length equals 14 residues. The DNA of the CDR3 is TGTGCCAGCAGCTTGGAATTAGCGGTTTACGAGCAGTACGTC. Encoded protein: CASSLELAVYEQYV.

Ten or more counts support this clonotype. The chain is built from TRBV9 and TRBJ2-1, with 7 bases fitting TRBD1. There are 15 residues in the CDR3. The ends lost 0 bases at V and 3 bases at J; junction bases unmatched: 3. Germline-derived CDR1 and CDR2 are SGDLS and YYNGEE. The CDR3 spells CASSVGDRHYNEQFF. The CDR3 nucleotides are TGTGCCAGCAGCGTAGGGGACAGACACTACAATGAGCAGTTCTTC.

This clonotype occurred many times. The J gene is TRBJ1-4, the V gene TRBV6-5; D unresolved. The ends were cut back, 6 bases at V and 0 bases at J, with 11 bases in the middle. The CDR3 length is 15 residues. The germline gives CDR1 MNHEY, CDR2 SVGAGI. CDR3 DNA sequence: TGTGCCAGCAGCCAGACCCCTGCAACTAATGAAAAACTGTTTTTT. Its translation is CASSQTPATNEKLFF.